The rows below give T cell receptor beta chains drawn from one sample of a study of cytomegalovirus exposure and HLA in healthy donors. Clones were read by immunoSEQ multiplex PCR, and TCRdb kept only the in-frame ones, dropping some. The sample consists of 65,000 to 85,000 clones, 70% to 90% of them appearing once. Sequencing was done on a sample of PBMCs. Receptors were obtained from a woman aged 25 to 45 in good health and CMV-seronegative. Each CDR3 is given with its conserved first and last residue. The order of the fields is clone size, D gene, V gene, J gene, CDR3 protein, CDR3 DNA. The D gene is left open where the match is weak. The size field is filled for only some rows; it gives once, few, many or a size class.

abundance: .
d_gene: .
v_gene: TRBV7-3
j_gene: TRBJ2-2
CDR3aa: CASSLISSGELFF
CDR3nt: TGTGCCAGCAGCTTAATAAGTAGCGGGGAGCTGTTTTTT

abundance: .
d_gene: TRBD2
v_gene: TRBV15
j_gene: TRBJ2-5
CDR3aa: CATSPGLAAETQYF
CDR3nt: TGTGCCACCAGCCCCGGACTAGCCGCAGAGACCCAGTACTTC

abundance: .
d_gene: TRBD1
v_gene: TRBV5-4
j_gene: TRBJ2-3
CDR3aa: CASSSGDRGTDTQYF
CDR3nt: TGTGCCAGCAGCTCCGGGGACAGAGGCACAGATACGCAGTATTTT

abundance: .
d_gene: .
v_gene: TRBV11-2
j_gene: TRBJ1-1
CDR3aa: CASSLDGTEAFF
CDR3nt: TGTGCCAGCAGCTTAGACGGCACTGAAGCTTTCTTT

abundance: .
d_gene: TRBD2
v_gene: TRBV19
j_gene: TRBJ2-1
CDR3aa: CASSSPERTSGTSSYNEQFF
CDR3nt: TGTGCCAGTAGTTCTCCAGAACGGACTAGCGGGACGAGCTCCTACAATGAGCAGTTCTTC

abundance: .
d_gene: .
v_gene: TRBV19
j_gene: TRBJ1-1
CDR3aa: CASSIDHYSLNTEAFF
CDR3nt: TGTGCCAGTAGTATAGATCATTACAGCTTGAACACTGAAGCTTTCTTT

abundance: .
d_gene: TRBD2
v_gene: TRBV7-2
j_gene: TRBJ2-6
CDR3aa: CASSPSSGSTGANVLTF
CDR3nt: TGTGCCAGCAGCCCCTCTAGCGGGAGCACAGGGGCCAACGTCCTGACTTTC

abundance: .
d_gene: TRBD2
v_gene: TRBV28
j_gene: TRBJ2-1
CDR3aa: CASSPRAGGHSEQFF
CDR3nt: TGTGCCAGCAGCCCACGAGCGGGAGGGCATAGTGAGCAGTTCTTC

abundance: .
d_gene: .
v_gene: TRBV5-1
j_gene: TRBJ1-6
CDR3aa: CASSSDMDSPLHF
CDR3nt: TGCGCCAGCAGCTCCGACATGGATTCACCCCTCCACTTT

abundance: .
d_gene: TRBD1
v_gene: TRBV5-4
j_gene: TRBJ2-7
CDR3aa: CASSPGQGGPYEQYF
CDR3nt: TGTGCCAGCAGCCCTGGACAGGGTGGGCCCTACGAGCAGTACTTC

abundance: few
d_gene: .
v_gene: TRBV6-5
j_gene: TRBJ1-3
CDR3aa: CASSSSQGPGNTIYF
CDR3nt: TGTGCCAGCAGTTCCTCCCAGGGGCCAGGAAACACCATATATTTT

abundance: .
d_gene: .
v_gene: TRBV2
j_gene: TRBJ1-1
CDR3aa: CASTRDTEAFF
CDR3nt: TGTGCCAGCACCAGGGACACTGAAGCTTTCTTT

abundance: .
d_gene: TRBD2
v_gene: TRBV4-2
j_gene: TRBJ2-3
CDR3aa: CASSQVALAGPDTQYF
CDR3nt: TGTGCCAGCAGCCAAGTGGCACTAGCGGGTCCGGATACGCAGTATTTT

abundance: .
d_gene: .
v_gene: TRBV6-5
j_gene: TRBJ2-1
CDR3aa: CASSAGSLNEQFF
CDR3nt: TGTGCCAGCAGCGCGGGGTCTCTCAATGAGCAGTTCTTC

abundance: few
d_gene: TRBD1
v_gene: TRBV6-5
j_gene: TRBJ1-1
CDR3aa: CASTQTGWDTEAFF
CDR3nt: TGTGCCAGCACCCAGACAGGGTGGGACACTGAAGCTTTCTTT

abundance: .
d_gene: TRBD2
v_gene: TRBV12-5
j_gene: TRBJ2-1
CDR3aa: CASAPRVAGERNEQFF
CDR3nt: TGTGCTAGTGCCCCCCGGGTAGCGGGGGAACGGAATGAGCAGTTCTTC

abundance: .
d_gene: .
v_gene: TRBV30
j_gene: TRBJ2-1
CDR3aa: CAWSPRTEFREQFF
CDR3nt: TGTGCCTGGAGTCCCAGGACTGAGTTCCGGGAGCAGTTCTTC

abundance: .
d_gene: .
v_gene: TRBV7-8
j_gene: TRBJ1-2
CDR3aa: CASSLRQGRRNYGYTF
CDR3nt: TGTGCCAGCAGCTTACGCCAGGGGAGAAGGAACTATGGCTACACCTTC

abundance: .
d_gene: .
v_gene: TRBV7-2
j_gene: TRBJ2-7
CDR3aa: CASSIQGGTYEQYF
CDR3nt: TGTGCCAGCAGCATACAGGGGGGGACCTACGAGCAGTACTTC

abundance: .
d_gene: TRBD1
v_gene: TRBV6-6
j_gene: TRBJ1-2
CDR3aa: CASSYSTGGYGYTF
CDR3nt: TGTGCCAGCAGTTACTCAACAGGGGGCTATGGCTACACCTTC

abundance: few
d_gene: TRBD1
v_gene: TRBV19
j_gene: TRBJ1-1
CDR3aa: CASRDDRVDSKAFF
CDR3nt: TGTGCCAGTAGGGATGACAGGGTGGATTCGAAAGCTTTCTTT

abundance: .
d_gene: TRBD1
v_gene: TRBV5-1
j_gene: TRBJ1-5
CDR3aa: CASSLTEQGAGSQPQHF
CDR3nt: TGCGCCAGCAGCTTGACAGAACAGGGGGCGGGAAGTCAGCCCCAGCATTTT

abundance: .
d_gene: TRBD1
v_gene: TRBV28
j_gene: TRBJ2-5
CDR3aa: CASRTSGQHNQETQYF
CDR3nt: TGTGCCAGCAGAACCTCGGGACAGCACAACCAAGAGACCCAGTACTTC

abundance: .
d_gene: .
v_gene: TRBV29-1
j_gene: TRBJ1-1
CDR3aa: CSGRQTLNTEAFF
CDR3nt: TGCAGCGGACGACAGACCCTGAACACTGAAGCTTTCTTT

abundance: .
d_gene: .
v_gene: TRBV30
j_gene: TRBJ1-3
CDR3aa: CAWSLGQISGNTIYF
CDR3nt: TGTGCCTGGAGTCTCGGACAGATCTCTGGAAACACCATATATTTT

abundance: .
d_gene: .
v_gene: TRBV19
j_gene: TRBJ2-2
CDR3aa: CASSTQGYGTGELFF
CDR3nt: TGTGCCAGTAGTACTCAGGGTTACGGTACCGGGGAGCTGTTTTTT

abundance: .
d_gene: .
v_gene: TRBV28
j_gene: TRBJ1-2
CDR3aa: CASSLRPGANYGYTF
CDR3nt: TGTGCCAGCAGTTTACGCCCGGGAGCTAACTATGGCTACACCTTC

abundance: .
d_gene: TRBD1
v_gene: TRBV6-5
j_gene: TRBJ2-3
CDR3aa: CASRDRDSTTDTQYF
CDR3nt: TGTGCCAGCAGGGACAGGGACTCTACCACAGATACGCAGTATTTT

abundance: once
d_gene: TRBD2
v_gene: TRBV2
j_gene: TRBJ2-1
CDR3aa: CASSERTSDNNEQFF
CDR3nt: TGTGCCAGCAGTGAACGGACTAGCGATAACAATGAGCAGTTCTTC

abundance: .
d_gene: .
v_gene: TRBV7-3
j_gene: TRBJ2-7
CDR3aa: CASSLLSGPYEQYF
CDR3nt: TGTGCCAGCAGCTTACTTAGCGGTCCCTACGAGCAGTACTTC

abundance: .
d_gene: .
v_gene: TRBV6-5
j_gene: TRBJ1-5
CDR3aa: CASSYGQPNQPQHF
CDR3nt: TGTGCCAGCAGTTACGGACAGCCCAATCAGCCCCAGCATTTT

abundance: .
d_gene: .
v_gene: TRBV2
j_gene: TRBJ1-2
CDR3aa: CASSESGRGSNYGYTF
CDR3nt: TGTGCCAGCAGTGAAAGCGGCAGGGGCAGTAACTATGGCTACACCTTC

abundance: .
d_gene: TRBD1
v_gene: TRBV7-2
j_gene: TRBJ1-6
CDR3aa: CASSQDRSSYNSPLHF
CDR3nt: TGTGCCAGCAGCCAGGACAGGAGCTCCTATAATTCACCCCTCCACTTT

abundance: once
d_gene: TRBD1
v_gene: TRBV6-1
j_gene: TRBJ1-2
CDR3aa: CASQQGVGYTF
CDR3nt: TGTGCCAGCCAACAGGGGGTCGGCTACACCTTC

abundance: few
d_gene: .
v_gene: TRBV19
j_gene: TRBJ1-4
CDR3aa: CASLQNTAPNEKLFF
CDR3nt: TGTGCCAGCTTACAGAATACGGCACCTAATGAAAAACTGTTTTTT

abundance: .
d_gene: .
v_gene: TRBV19
j_gene: TRBJ1-5
CDR3aa: CASSISSDNQPQHF
CDR3nt: TGTGCCAGTAGTATTTCTAGCGATAATCAGCCCCAGCATTTT